Below are 22 T cell receptor beta chains sequenced from a single sample in a study of cytomegalovirus exposure and HLA in healthy donors. Here immunoSEQ multiplex PCR was the method, and the copy in TCRdb shows in-frame clones only, minus some. This table holds about 200,000 clones, around four fifths found once. Sequencing was done on a sample of PBMCs. These receptors all stem from a woman under 30 in good health and CMV-seronegative.

V is TRBV7-3 and J is TRBJ2-1; TRBD1 agrees at 8 bases. This CDR3 is 13 amino acids long. V shed 4 bases, J shed 8 bases, and the junction held 4 bases outside the gene matches. Per the germline V gene, CDR1 is SGHTA and CDR2 is FQGTGA. In DNA form, the CDR3 reads TGTGCCAGCAGCTCCGGACAGGGTTATGAGCAGTTCTTC. Translating it yields CASSSGQGYEQFF.

This clone occurred a few times. V gene TRBV4-1 combines with J gene TRBJ2-2; D possibly uses TRBD1 or TRBD2 (5 bases each). Trimming cost V 4 bases and J 6 bases, with 15 bases left between them. Germline V gene lookup returns CDR1 MGHRA and CDR2 YSYEKL. The CDR3 spans 15 residues. CDR3 amino acids: CASSRKPGPPGELFF. The DNA for the CDR3 is TGCGCCAGCAGCCGTAAGCCGGGACCCCCCGGGGAGCTGTTTTTT.

The rearrangement joins TRBV28 to TRBJ1-5, with D hard to call. The CDR3 contains 14 residues. V was cut by 3 bases and J by 1 base, with 7 bases left in between. Germline CDR1 reads MDHEN; CDR2 reads SYDVKM. CDR3 bases: TGTGCCAGCAGTTTTCTAGGGAGCAATCAGCCCCAGCATTTT. Its translation is CASSFLGSNQPQHF.

The rearrangement links TRBV27 to TRBJ2-7; 10 bases align to TRBD2. Germline CDR1 MNHEY, CDR2 SMNVEV (reference sequence). The CDR3 is 19 amino acids. After removal of 1 base from V and 2 bases from J, the junction contained 14 bases not matched to a gene. The CDR3 DNA reads TGTGCCAGCAGTTTATTCACGGCTAGCGGGGGAACAATCCCCTACGAGCAGTACTTC. Encoded protein: CASSLFTASGGTIPYEQYF.

The chain joins TRBV5-1 to TRBJ2-7; TRBD2 matches at 11 bases. The germline CDR1 and CDR2 sequences are SGHRS and YFSETQ. The CDR3 extends over 16 amino acids. With V trimmed by 0 bases and J by 3 bases, 5 bases remained unmatched. CDR3 nucleotides: TGCGCCAGCAGCTTGGACCCTACTAGCGGGGGCTACGAGCAGTACTTC. Its protein is CASSLDPTSGGYEQYF.

The CDR3 DNA sequence: TGTGCCAGCAGCTTAAAACCGGGACACCCTTTGTCTTATGGCTACACCTTC. Its protein product is CASSLKPGHPLSYGYTF. The chain employs TRBV7-8 and TRBJ1-2; D may be TRBD1 (6 bases). CDR3 length: 17 amino acids. Deletions cut 2 bases from V and 5 bases from J, with 21 bases between. CDR1 is SGHVS, CDR2 FQNEAQ, per germline.

The chain recombines TRBV2 with TRBJ2-1; tentative D call: TRBD2 (6 bases). The CDR3 covers 15 residues. Trimming left V 4 bases short and J 3 bases short, with 13 bases between. The germline V gene has CDR1 SNHLY and CDR2 FYNNEI. The CDR3 is CASSVLGGVYNEQFF. As DNA, the CDR3 is TGTGCCAGCAGTGTTTTGGGCGGGGTCTACAATGAGCAGTTCTTC.

The V and J genes are TRBV5-1 and TRBJ1-1; D is possibly TRBD1 (6 bases). The germline CDR1 and CDR2 sequences are SGHRS and YFSETQ. The CDR3 covers 16 residues. The V end was cut by 2 bases, the J end by 11 bases, with 25 bases between. CDR3 nucleotide sequence: TGCGCCAGCAGCTTCCGGATCATACAGGGTCGTTCCGGGGCTTTCTTT. Protein product: CASSFRIIQGRSGAFF.

This clone was seen just once. The rearrangement joins TRBV13 to TRBJ2-1; the D gene is possibly TRBD2 (5 bases). CDR1 is PRHDT and CDR2 is FYEKMQ in the germline V gene (reference sequence). Trimming removed 5 bases at V and 4 bases at J, with 15 bases between. The CDR3 has 15 amino acids. CDR3 region: CASSSNFGEYNEQFF. The CDR3 DNA reads TGTGCCAGCAGCAGCAATTTTGGGGAGTACAATGAGCAGTTCTTC.

The chain has TRBV7-6 and TRBJ2-3; D not resolved. Trimming cost V 3 bases and J 5 bases, with 6 bases left between them. Germline V gene sequence: CDR1 SGHVS, CDR2 FNYEAQ. The CDR3 runs to 12 residues. Written as DNA, the CDR3 is TGTGCCAGCAGCTTGGATAGAGATACGCAGTATTTT. Its protein is CASSLDRDTQYF.

This chain links TRBV29-1 with TRBJ1-2; D unclear. With 4 bases removed from V and 2 bases from J, the gap between germline ends came to 11 bases. CDR1 SQVTM and CDR2 ANQGSEA come from the germline V gene. This CDR3 contains 13 residues. CDR3 sequence reads: CSVVSSANYGYTF. In DNA form, the CDR3 reads TGCAGCGTTGTTTCGTCAGCCAACTATGGCTACACCTTC.

The CDR3 spells CASSRTANTEAFF. The CDR3 nucleotides are TGTGCCAGCAGCCGGACAGCTAATACTGAAGCTTTCTTT. The V and J genes are TRBV6-4 and TRBJ1-1, with D perhaps matching TRBD1 (6 bases). This CDR3 region has 13 residues. CDR1 MRHNA and CDR2 SNTAGT come from the germline V gene. Trimming shortened V by 6 bases and J by 5 bases, and 13 bases separated the two germline ends.

V is TRBV5-1 and J is TRBJ2-7; D ambiguous. Deletions cut 0 bases from V and 3 bases from J, with 10 bases between. The CDR3 loop spans 14 amino acids. Germline CDR1 reads SGHRS; CDR2 reads YFSETQ. The CDR3 region is CASSLGDGYYEQYF. The CDR3 DNA is TGCGCCAGCAGCTTGGGAGACGGATACTACGAGCAGTACTTC.

This clone was counted between two and nine times. This chain links TRBV4-2 with TRBJ2-7; TRBD2 aligns across 13 bases. CDR1 and CDR2 (germline): LGHNA, YNFKEQ. The CDR3 consists of 17 residues. V gave up 0 bases and J gave up 7 bases; unmatched junction bases: 9. The CDR3 sequence is CASSQEWATSGRGEQYF. The CDR3 DNA is TGTGCCAGCAGCCAAGAATGGGCTACTAGCGGGAGGGGGGAGCAGTACTTC.

This clone was observed a handful of times. The rearrangement links TRBV19 to TRBJ1-5, with 9 bases identical to TRBD1. The junction had 12 bases not matched to a gene; V was cut back by 4 bases and J by 8 bases. CDR1 and CDR2 from the germline V gene are LNHDA and SQIVND (reference sequence). The CDR3 consists of 16 residues. CDR3: CASSRAGTGFGEPQHF. The CDR3 DNA is TGTGCCAGTAGTAGGGCAGGGACAGGGTTCGGGGAGCCCCAGCATTTT.

This clone was seen a few times. CDR3 DNA sequence: TGTGCCAGCAGTCTCGGGAGGGCGCGGCCCCAGCATTTT. Amino acid sequence: CASSLGRARPQHF. The V call is TRBV28, the J call TRBJ1-5; D ambiguous. With 5 bases removed from V and 9 bases from J, the gap between germline ends came to 14 bases. The CDR3 extends over 13 amino acids. Looked up from germline, CDR1 is MDHEN and CDR2 is SYDVKM.

This chain links TRBV10-3 with TRBJ2-1; TRBD2 matches 14 bases. Germline assignment: CDR1 ENHRY and CDR2 SYGVKD. The CDR3 length is 14 residues. Trimming took 4 bases from V and 7 from J; bases not matched to a gene: 0. The CDR3 is CAISGTSGRNEQFF. The CDR3 DNA reads TGTGCCATCAGTGGGACTAGCGGGAGGAATGAGCAGTTCTTC.

This clone was seen only once. The chain employs TRBV6-1 and TRBJ1-2; 7 nucleotides align to TRBD1. The CDR3 is made up of 16 amino acids. Germline V CDR1 and CDR2: MNHNS, SASEGT. The V and J ends lost 1 base and 8 bases, in that order; junction bases with no gene match: 13. The CDR3 DNA is TGTGCCAGCAGTGAAGAGTCGGTCGTAGGGGGCAGGGGCTACACCTTC. Protein: CASSEESVVGGRGYTF.

The CDR3 region is CASSVGLAAEQYF. In DNA form, the CDR3 reads TGTGCCAGTAGTGTTGGACTAGCAGCCGAGCAGTACTTC. The J gene is TRBJ2-7, the V gene TRBV19; 8 bases are a match to TRBD2. The CDR3 runs to 13 residues. Germline CDR1 and CDR2: LNHDA and SQIVND (reference sequence). The V and J ends lost 5 bases and 6 bases, in that order; junction bases with no gene match: 6.

V usage is TRBV11-2 and J usage is TRBJ2-1; possible D gene TRBD1, 6 bases. Germline CDR1 SGHAT, CDR2 FQNNGV. V lost 1 base, J lost 8 bases, and 12 bases lay in between. The CDR3 is 14 residues long. CDR3 DNA sequence: TGTGCCAGCAGCTTAGCTGCCAGGGGACATGAGCAGTTCTTC. This translates into CASSLAARGHEQFF. The full variable domain, its missing parts supplied by reference TRBV11-2 and TRBJ2-1, is EAGVAQSPRYKIIEKRQSVAFWCNPISGHATLYWYQQILGQGPKLLIQFQNNGVVDDSQLPKDRFSAERLKGVDSTLKIQPAKLEDSAVYLCASSLAARGHEQFFGPGTRLTVL.

This chain connects TRBV7-2 to TRBJ2-7, with 8 bases fitting TRBD1. V lost 2 bases to trimming and J lost 6 bases; unmatched junction nucleotides: 6. Germline V CDR1 and CDR2: SGHTA, FQGNSA. The CDR3 covers 14 residues. CDR3 bases: TGTGCCAGCAGCTTAAGCCAGGGGGCTGGCGAGCAGTACTTC. It translates to CASSLSQGAGEQYF.

V usage is TRBV2 and J usage is TRBJ2-1; 12 bases agree with TRBD2. The CDR3 loop spans 15 amino acids. With 5 bases clipped from V and 3 bases from J, the junction kept 2 bases outside the gene matches. CDR1 is SNHLY and CDR2 is FYNNEI in the germline V gene. CDR3 sequence: CASSQTSGGYNEQFF. The CDR3 bases are TGTGCCAGCAGTCAGACTAGCGGGGGCTACAATGAGCAGTTCTTC.